These T cell receptor beta chains were read from a single sample in a study of early T cells in non-severe SARS-CoV-2 infection. TCRdb processed the 5' RACE reads anew with MiXCR; each CDR3 protein has one entry. The sample has roughly 61,000 distinct CDR3 sequences, approximately 9.3% seen once; the top ten hold 8% to 9%. The sequenced material came from whole blood. These TCRs come from an adult who was a healthcare worker with PCR-confirmed SARS-CoV-2 infection or an uninfected control (not recorded which). Both conserved end residues are part of each CDR3. D genes are given only for firm matches. For some rows the clone size is stated as once, few or many, or as a class when expanded; others skip it.

>TRBD1|many|TRBJ2-5|TRBV5-1
TGCGCCAGCAGCTCGCAGGGGGCGGACGAGACCCAGTACTTC
CASSSQGADETQYF
>-|many|TRBJ2-1|TRBV29-1
TGCAGCGTCTGGAGGGGAATCCCCTACAATGAGCAGTTCTTC
CSVWRGIPYNEQFF
>TRBD1|-|TRBJ2-7|TRBV18
TGTGCCAGCTCACTCAGCGGGACAGGGGATAACGAGCAGTACTTC
CASSLSGTGDNEQYF
>-|few|TRBJ1-1|TRBV5-1
TGCGCCAGCAGCTTGAGACCCCAAGGGGACACTGAAGCTTTCTTT
CASSLRPQGDTEAFF
>TRBD1|many|TRBJ1-1|TRBV10-3
TGTGCCATCAGTGGGACAGGGGAAGCTTTCTTT
CAISGTGEAFF
>TRBD2|few|TRBJ2-2|TRBV29-1
TGCAGCGTTGAGTTTCCACTAGCGGGAGGCGCGAACACCGGGGAGCTGTTTTTT
CSVEFPLAGGANTGELFF
>-|-|TRBJ1-2|TRBV10-3
TGTGCCATCAGTGAGGCCACAGGGCTACGGTACACCTTC
CAISEATGLRYTF
>-|-|TRBJ2-1|TRBV20-1
TGCAGTGCTAGAGTAGGGACAAATGAGCAGTTCTTC
CSARVGTNEQFF
>-|few|TRBJ1-2|TRBV21-1
TGTGCCAGCAGCCCGGGATTTAACTATGGCTACACCTTC
CASSPGFNYGYTF
>-|many|TRBJ1-2|TRBV20-1
TGCAGTGCTAGCGAGGGGACTAACTATGGCTACACCTTC
CSASEGTNYGYTF
>TRBD2|many|TRBJ2-5|TRBV5-1
TGCGCCAGCAGCTTGGGACTAGCGGGAGGTTTCGAGACCCAGTACTTC
CASSLGLAGGFETQYF
>-|-|TRBJ2-3|TRBV13
TGTGCCAGCAGCTTGACAGGGAGGACAGATACGCAGTATTTT
CASSLTGRTDTQYF
>-|many|TRBJ1-1|TRBV6-5
TGTGCCAGCAGTCGACCGAGCACCTTGTCAGCTTTCTTT
CASSRPSTLSAFF
>TRBD2|-|TRBJ2-5|TRBV29-1
TGCAGCGTTCAGCGGGGGCGCACGGAGACCCAGTACTTC
CSVQRGRTETQYF
>TRBD1|many|TRBJ1-2|TRBV3-1
TGTGCCAGCAGCCAAGTCGGACAGGGTCGCTACACCTTC
CASSQVGQGRYTF
>-|once|TRBJ2-6|TRBV7-3
TGTGCCAGCAGCTTTCAGGCTGGGGCCAACGTCCTGACTTTC
CASSFQAGANVLTF
>-|-|TRBJ1-3|TRBV20-1
TGCAGTGCTAGGGGGGGGAACTCTGGAAACACCATATATTTT
CSARGGNSGNTIYF
>TRBD2|-|TRBJ2-1|TRBV5-4
TGTGCCAGCAGCCGAGCGGGAGGGCCTGACAATGAGCAGTTCTTC
CASSRAGGPDNEQFF
>-|many|TRBJ1-1|TRBV3-1
TGTGCCAGCAGCCTCAGGGATGACACTGAAGCTTTCTTT
CASSLRDDTEAFF
>TRBD1|many|TRBJ2-2|TRBV7-9
TGTGCCAGCAGCAGATGGCAGGGGGTTCCCGGGGAGCTGTTTTTT
CASSRWQGVPGELFF
>-|once|TRBJ1-5|TRBV6-6
TGTGCCAGCAGTTACACGGGGTTAGGGCAGCCCCAGCATTTT
CASSYTGLGQPQHF
>-|many|TRBJ1-2|TRBV28
TGTGCCAGCAGTTTATTGTGGGACTATGGCTACACCTTC
CASSLLWDYGYTF